Below are 19 T cell receptor beta chains sequenced from a single sample in a study of blood T cell repertoires in COVID-19 (dated by TCRdb to the early 2020s). The library was built by means of the immunoSEQ multiplex PCR assay. TCRdb mirrors the immuneACCESS table, restricted to in-frame sequences. Some clones are absent from its copies; in checked studies, under half trace to an unresolved V gene, and the reason for the others is unknown. This sample gives approximately 160,000 clones in total; 70% to 90% of them show up just once. The ten largest make up 7% to 10% of the sample. Sequenced input: peripheral blood. The receptors were sampled from a woman aged 55 to 70 with COVID-19, enrolled during active disease.

The chain links TRBV7-2 to TRBJ2-7; 7 bases fit TRBD1. Per germline, CDR1 SGHTA and CDR2 FQGNSA. CDR3 length: 14 amino acids. J was trimmed by 5 bases and V by 5 bases; bases with no gene match: 9. CDR3 loop: CASSLRQGWNEQYF. The CDR3 bases are TGTGCCAGCAGCCTCCGACAGGGTTGGAACGAGCAGTACTTC.

DNA for the CDR3: TGTGCCAGCAGTTATACCGGGACAGCCGAAAAACTGTTTTTT. This encodes CASSYTGTAEKLFF. This chain connects TRBV6-5 to TRBJ1-4; TRBD1 matches at 7 bases. CDR3 length: 14 residues. Germline lookup yields CDR1 MNHEY and CDR2 SVGAGI. Trimming took 3 bases from V and 8 from J; bases not matched to a gene: 6.

A single count supports this clone. DNA of the CDR3: TGTGCCAGCAGCTGGGACAGAGCAGATACGCAGTATTTT. It specifies CASSWDRADTQYF. The chain joins TRBV7-9 to TRBJ2-3, with 7 bases matching TRBD1. V shed 4 bases, J shed 4 bases, and the junction held 2 bases outside the gene matches. CDR3 length: 13 residues. Per germline, CDR1 SEHNR and CDR2 FQNEAQ (reference sequence).

This chain joins TRBV6-5 and TRBJ1-1; a possible D gene is TRBD1 (5 bases). V lost 0 bases and J 5 bases, leaving 10 bases between the germline ends. CDR1 is MNHEY, CDR2 SVGAGI, per germline. This CDR3 is built from 14 residues. This CDR3 is CASSYSQGGTEAFF. The CDR3 nucleotides are TGTGCCAGCAGTTACTCCCAGGGAGGGACTGAAGCTTTCTTT.

This clone was observed once. The CDR3 coding sequence is TGCGCCAGCAGCCGTGGACAGGGCACAGATACGCAGTATTTT. Its protein is CASSRGQGTDTQYF. J is TRBJ2-3 and V is TRBV5-1, with 7 bases fitting TRBD1. J gave up 1 base and V 4 bases, and 3 bases lay outside the gene matches. The V gene's germline CDR1 is SGHRS and CDR2 YFSETQ. The CDR3 spans 14 residues.

The J gene is TRBJ1-1, the V gene TRBV6-5; D not certain. The CDR3 covers 15 residues. V lost 2 bases, J lost 1 base, and 11 bases lay in between. The germline gives CDR1 MNHEY, CDR2 SVGAGI. The CDR3 DNA follows: TGTGCCAGCAGTTACCCCGCGGGAGGGAACACTGAAGCTTTCTTT. Translating gives CASSYPAGGNTEAFF.

This clone was seen only a few times. The chain carries TRBV19 and TRBJ1-3; D remains ambiguous. CDR3 length equals 16 residues. Looked up from germline, CDR1 is LNHDA and CDR2 is SQIVND (reference sequence). V lost 5 bases and J lost 0, with 14 bases in between. The CDR3 DNA reads as TGTGCCAGTAGTTCCATCGACGGACTCTCTGGAAACACCATATATTTT. It encodes CASSSIDGLSGNTIYF.

This clone was observed at least ten times. The chain carries TRBV6-5 and TRBJ2-1; 8 nucleotides match TRBD1. The ends lost 8 bases at V and 7 bases at J; junction bases unmatched: 10. The germline V gene encodes CDR1 MNHEY and CDR2 SVGAGI. The CDR3 has 14 residues. The CDR3 protein is CASSARTGYNEQFF. The CDR3 region has the DNA TGTGCCAGCTCCGCTCGGACAGGGTATAATGAGCAGTTCTTC.

The chain joins TRBV18 to TRBJ1-2; TRBD1 might be the D (5 bases). The CDR3 covers 15 residues. The ends were cut back, 6 bases at V and 6 bases at J, with 20 bases in the middle. The V gene's germline CDR1 is KGHSH and CDR2 LQKENI. CDR3 bases: TGTGCCAGCTCTCCCTCGTTAGACAGTTGGAATGGCTACACCTTC. It codes for CASSPSLDSWNGYTF. Full variable domain (remainder filled in from reference TRBV18 and TRBJ1-2): NAGVMQNPRHLVRRRGQEARLRCSPMKGHSHVYWYRQLPEEGLKFMVYLQKENIIDESGMPKERFSAEFPKEGPSILRIQQVVRGDSAAYFCASSPSLDSWNGYTFGSGTRLTVV.

This chain joins TRBV9 and TRBJ1-4; 9 bases line up with TRBD1. The CDR3 covers 15 residues. The ends lost 0 bases at V and 5 bases at J; junction bases unmatched: 2. Germline CDR1 reads SGDLS; CDR2 reads YYNGEE. The CDR3 nucleotides are TGTGCCAGCAGCGTAGAGGGACAGGGAAATGAAAAACTGTTTTTT. Translation gives CASSVEGQGNEKLFF.

The V call is TRBV19, the J call TRBJ1-4; the D gene is possibly TRBD1 (6 bases). This CDR3 comprises 15 residues. Germline V gives CDR1 LNHDA, CDR2 SQIVND (reference sequence). The V end lost 5 bases, the J end lost 4 bases, and 14 bases lay between the germline ends. The CDR3 sequence: CASSLTGGRNEKLFF. The CDR3 DNA sequence: TGTGCCAGTAGTTTGACAGGCGGCCGTAATGAAAAACTGTTTTTT.

The rearrangement joins TRBV19 to TRBJ1-5, with 10 bases aligning to TRBD1. Germline trimming cut 6 bases from V and 2 bases from J; bases unmatched to any gene: 4. The CDR3 runs 15 residues. Looked up from germline, CDR1 is LNHDA and CDR2 is SQIVND (reference sequence). The DNA for the CDR3 is TGTGCCAGTAGGCGGGACAGGGGTGGCAATCAGCCCCAGCATTTT. Its translation is CASRRDRGGNQPQHF.

The V gene is TRBV5-4, the J gene TRBJ1-6; D may be TRBD1 (6 bases). The CDR3 extends over 14 amino acids. Per the germline V gene, CDR1 is SGHNT and CDR2 is YYREEE (reference sequence). V lost 4 bases and J 3 bases, leaving 8 bases between the germline ends. In nucleotides, the CDR3 is TGTGCCAGCAGCGGGGGCCTCTATAATTCACCCCTCCACTTT. Translated: CASSGGLYNSPLHF.

This clone was observed a few times. The rearrangement uses TRBV21-1 and TRBJ1-1; the table's D call, TRBD1, was not checked against the DNA. TRBV21-1 constitutes a pseudogene. CDR3 length equals 14 residues. CDR3 coding DNA: TGTGCCAGCAGCAAACGACAGGGGGACGGTGAAGCTTTCTTT. As protein: CASSKRQGDGEAFF.

The chain employs TRBV6-1 and TRBJ2-3; D may be TRBD1 (6 bases). The CDR3 length is 17 residues. Germline CDR1 reads MNHNS; CDR2 reads SASEGT. V lost 4 bases, J lost 1 base, and 18 bases lay in between. The CDR3: CASSGTGTELRTDTQYF. In DNA form, the CDR3 reads TGTGCCAGCAGTGGAACAGGGACGGAACTACGCACAGATACGCAGTATTTT.

Here the CDR3 DNA reads TGTGCCAGCAGCTTACAATCCGGTATGAACACTGAAGCTTTCTTT. As protein: CASSLQSGMNTEAFF. The chain employs TRBV7-3 and TRBJ1-1; no reliable D call. The germline V gene has CDR1 SGHTA and CDR2 FQGTGA. V lost 2 bases and J 0 bases, leaving 10 bases between the germline ends. CDR3 length equals 15 residues.

This chain connects TRBV11-1 to TRBJ1-1; 7 bases are a match to TRBD1. Losses at the gene ends were 5 bases for V and 7 bases for J; bases not matched to a gene: 16. CDR1 is SGHAT, CDR2 FQDESV, per germline (reference sequence). This CDR3 has 16 residues. The CDR3 DNA reads TGTGCCAGCAGCCCGAAAAAATGGACAGGCTATCTTGAAGCTTTCTTT. This gives the protein CASSPKKWTGYLEAFF.

In this sample, this clone turned up a few times. The chain uses TRBV6-5 and TRBJ1-2; 7 positions match TRBD1. This CDR3 spans 13 amino acids. Germline CDR1 is MNHEY and CDR2 is SVGAGI. V was pared by 7 bases and J by 4 bases, with 6 bases of the junction left unmatched. CDR3 nucleotides: TGTGCCAGCATGAAGGGGGCGGGCTATGGCTACACCTTC. Amino acids: CASMKGAGYGYTF.

This chain links TRBV11-2 with TRBJ2-3; 7 nucleotides align to TRBD2. The CDR3 runs to 15 residues. The V gene's germline CDR1 is SGHAT and CDR2 FQNNGV. Trimming cost V 3 bases and J 3 bases; bases outside gene matches: 6. The CDR3 DNA is TGTGCCAGCAGCTTCAGCGGACTAGGGACAGATACGCAGTATTTT. It codes for CASSFSGLGTDTQYF.